Presented here are 25 T cell receptor beta chains from one specimen sequenced in a study of PD-L1 blockade in urothelial cancer. TCRdb's copy holds only in-frame clones and misses some; the assay was immunoSEQ multiplex PCR. Among some 110,000 clones listed, around 93% were seen once. Documented time point: peripheral blood 6 weeks after treatment start. Sequencing was performed on PBMCs, taken around atezolizumab (anti-PD-L1) treatment. The receptors come from a man between 60 and 75 years old with urothelial cancer.

V and J are TRBV6-5 and TRBJ2-2; 7 bases are a match to TRBD2. J gave up 0 bases and V 1 base, and 2 bases lay outside the gene matches. The length of the CDR3 is 16 residues. Germline lookup yields CDR1 MNHEY and CDR2 SVGAGI. The CDR3 sequence: CASSYYGGSNTGELFF. CDR3 bases: TGTGCCAGCAGTTACTACGGGGGGTCGAACACCGGGGAGCTGTTTTTT.

This chain links TRBV19 with TRBJ1-1; D is possibly TRBD1 (6 bases). The CDR3 length is 11 residues. Germline CDR1 LNHDA, CDR2 SQIVND (reference sequence). V lost 4 bases to trimming and J lost 11 bases, with 11 bases between them. CDR3: CASSNRDYAFF. The CDR3, as DNA: TGTGCCAGTAGTAACAGGGACTACGCTTTCTTT.

The rearrangement links TRBV30 to TRBJ1-4; 9 nucleotides align to TRBD1. CDR3 size: 14 residues. CDR1 and CDR2 (germline): GTSNPN, SVGIG (reference sequence). V shed 0 bases, J shed 8 bases, and the junction held 4 bases outside the gene matches. This chain's CDR3 is CAWSVGTGSEKLFF. In nucleotides, the CDR3 is TGTGCCTGGAGTGTGGGGACAGGGAGCGAAAAACTGTTTTTT.

This clone was seen only once. J is TRBJ2-1 and V is TRBV5-1; the match to TRBD2 covers 10 bases. The CDR3 runs to 18 residues. Unmatched junction bases numbered 17, after V lost 4 bases and J lost 7 bases. Germline V gene lookup returns CDR1 SGHRS and CDR2 YFSETQ. CDR3 sequence: CASSTPGSGGARLNEQFF. Here the CDR3 DNA reads TGCGCCAGCAGCACGCCCGGGAGCGGGGGGGCCCGTTTGAATGAGCAGTTCTTC.

The chain is built from TRBV28 and TRBJ2-7, with 9 bases lining up with TRBD1. This CDR3 is built from 14 residues. Germline V gives CDR1 MDHEN, CDR2 SYDVKM. After removal of 5 bases from V and 2 bases from J, the junction contained 4 bases not matched to a gene. Here the CDR3 reads CASSGQGRAYEQYF. The DNA for the CDR3 is TGTGCCAGCAGTGGACAGGGGAGAGCCTACGAGCAGTACTTC. Filled out from reference TRBV28 and TRBJ2-7, the complete variable domain reads DVKVTQSSRYLVKRTGEKVFLECVQDMDHENMFWYRQDPGLGLRLIYFSYDVKMKEKGDIPEGYSVSREKKERFSLILESASTNQTSMYLCASSGQGRAYEQYFGPGTRLTVT.

The gene calls are TRBV5-4 and TRBJ2-3; 9 bases align to TRBD1. Per the germline V gene, CDR1 is SGHNT and CDR2 is YYREEE (reference sequence). CDR3 length: 17 residues. V shed 4 bases and J 5 bases; nucleotides not matched to a gene: 14. CDR3 sequence (DNA): TGTGCCAGCAGCCTCGGTGGACGACAGGGGGGCGGAGATACGCAGTATTTT. As protein: CASSLGGRQGGGDTQYF.

The rearrangement joins TRBV4-1 to TRBJ2-5; a weak D match, TRBD1 (5 bases). From germline, CDR1 is MGHRA and CDR2 YSYEKL. Trimming stripped 0 bases from V and 1 base from J, with 12 bases between. The CDR3 totals 16 residues. CDR3 protein: CASSQDLGAGQETQYF. The DNA of the CDR3 is TGCGCCAGCAGCCAAGACCTAGGGGCAGGCCAAGAGACCCAGTACTTC.

The V and J genes are TRBV7-3 and TRBJ2-1; TRBD2 might be the D (5 bases). Trimming took off 5 bases at V and 10 bases at J, with 18 bases between the two ends. This CDR3 has 14 residues. In germline, CDR1 is SGHTA, CDR2 FQGTGA. The CDR3 DNA is TGTGCCAGCAGCCTTCCAAATGCGGGCCAAGAGCAGTTCTTC. Translated, it gives CASSLPNAGQEQFF. Variable domain in full (rest from reference TRBV7-3 and TRBJ2-1): GAGVSQTPSNKVTEKGKYVELRCDPISGHTALYWYRQSLGQGPEFLIYFQGTGAADDSGLPNDRFFAVRPEGSVSTLKIQRTERGDSAVYLCASSLPNAGQEQFFGPGTRLTVL.

The rearrangement joins TRBV27 to TRBJ1-2; no clear D gene. Trimming pared 2 bases from V and 7 bases from J, leaving 11 bases between. In germline, CDR1 is MNHEY, CDR2 SMNVEV (reference sequence). This CDR3 has 13 amino acids. DNA of the CDR3: TGTGCCAGCAGTTTACGATCCGGGTCTGGCTACACCTTC. Encoded protein: CASSLRSGSGYTF.

The chain combines TRBV18 with TRBJ1-3; D remains unclear. The CDR3 is made up of 14 amino acids. V gave up 0 bases and J gave up 5 bases, with 8 bases separating them. Germline V lookup: CDR1 KGHSH, CDR2 LQKENI. The chain's CDR3 is CASSPPGRRNTIYF. The CDR3 region has the DNA TGTGCCAGCTCACCACCGGGGAGAAGAAACACCATATATTTT.

This rearrangement joins TRBV27 to TRBJ1-1, with TRBD1 matching 8 bases. Germline V CDR1 and CDR2: MNHEY, SMNVEV (reference sequence). The CDR3 has 14 residues. V gave up 6 bases and J gave up 5 bases; unmatched junction bases: 8. For the CDR3, the DNA is TGTGCCAGCAGGGCCGAGACAGGGGAAACTGAAGCTTTCTTT. Translating gives CASRAETGETEAFF.

As to this clone: Lacking the conserved final phenylalanine or tryptophan, this CDR3 likely reflects a read error. It is unclear where the CDR3 begins or ends on the DNA, so no DNA is shown, and the CDR3 is as TCRdb lists it. The chain joins TRBV20-1 to TRBJ1-2; whether TRBD1, the table's D call, matches the DNA was not checked. The germline V gene has CDR1 DFQATT and CDR2 SNEGSKA (reference sequence). The CDR3 totals 11 residues, both ends included. The CDR3 sequence: CSASEVQGFEI.

The V and J genes are TRBV5-1 and TRBJ2-5, with 9 bases identical to TRBD2. The CDR3 contains 16 residues. Germline V gives CDR1 SGHRS, CDR2 YFSETQ. V lost 4 bases to trimming and J lost 5 bases; unmatched junction nucleotides: 12. CDR3 nucleotides: TGCGCCAGCAGCCTCTCTCGGACTAGCGCGATTGAGACCCAGTACTTC. Its protein product is CASSLSRTSAIETQYF.

The gene calls are TRBV6-1 and TRBJ2-2; TRBD1 agrees at 7 bases. The length of the CDR3 is 16 residues. CDR1 is MNHNS and CDR2 is SASEGT in the germline V gene. Unmatched junction bases numbered 11, after V lost 4 bases and J lost 6 bases. The CDR3 DNA reads TGTGCCAGCAGTGGAGGGGGCGCAGAGGTAGCCGGGGAGCTGTTTTTT. Translating it yields CASSGGGAEVAGELFF.

This chain links TRBV7-2 with TRBJ2-5; 11 nucleotides match TRBD2. V gave up 3 bases and J gave up 2 bases; unmatched junction bases: 2. CDR1 and CDR2 from the germline V gene are SGHTA and FQGNSA. CDR3 length: 15 residues. The CDR3 DNA reads as TGTGCCAGCAGCTTTAGCGGGGGGGGTCAAGAGACCCAGTACTTC. Its translation is CASSFSGGGQETQYF. Full variable domain (outside the CDR3, taken from reference TRBV7-2 and TRBJ2-5): GAGVSQSPSNKVTEKGKDVELRCDPISGHTALYWYRQSLGQGLEFLIYFQGNSAPDKSGLPSDRFSAERTGGSVSTLTIQRTQQEDSAVYLCASSFSGGGQETQYFGPGTRLLVL.

The CDR3: CASSVTSGTNEQFF. CDR3 nucleotide sequence: TGTGCCAGCAGTGTCACTAGCGGGACCAATGAGCAGTTCTTC. The rearrangement links TRBV2 to TRBJ2-1, with TRBD2 matching 10 bases. This CDR3 contains 14 residues. Germline loops: CDR1 SNHLY, CDR2 FYNNEI. Trimming cost V 4 bases and J 6 bases; bases outside gene matches: 3.

The chain combines TRBV7-2 with TRBJ2-7; D may be TRBD2 (5 bases). Germline lookup yields CDR1 SGHTA and CDR2 FQGNSA. The CDR3 spans 15 residues. Trimming took off 2 bases at V and 6 bases at J, with 17 bases between the two ends. CDR3 region: CASSLSGLAVSEQYF. The CDR3 DNA follows: TGTGCCAGCAGCTTATCCGGGCTAGCTGTCAGCGAGCAGTACTTC.

The rearrangement joins TRBV11-2 to TRBJ1-1; the D is unclear. The CDR3 covers 13 residues. CDR1 and CDR2 from the germline V gene are SGHAT and FQNNGV. V dropped 5 bases and J dropped 2 bases, with 9 bases sitting between them. The CDR3 nucleotides are TGTGCCAGCAGCCCCCAACTTAACACTGAAGCTTTCTTT. It is translated as CASSPQLNTEAFF.

V is TRBV2 and J is TRBJ2-7; 7 bases fit TRBD2. This CDR3 comprises 13 residues. From germline, CDR1 is SNHLY and CDR2 FYNNEI. J was trimmed by 2 bases and V by 4 bases; bases with no gene match: 2. The CDR3 protein is CASSGAGPYEQYF. The CDR3 nucleotides read TGTGCCAGCAGTGGAGCGGGGCCCTACGAGCAGTACTTC. The complete variable domain, with remaining parts taken from reference TRBV2 and TRBJ2-7, reads EPEVTQTPSHQVTQMGQEVILRCVPISNHLYFYWYRQILGQKVEFLVSFYNNEISEKSEIFDDQFSVERPDGSNFTLKIRSTKLEDSAMYFCASSGAGPYEQYFGPGTRLTVT.

V and J are TRBV9 and TRBJ1-2; D remains ambiguous. Germline V gene sequence: CDR1 SGDLS, CDR2 YYNGEE. V lost 2 bases to trimming and J lost 6 bases, with 11 bases between them. The CDR3 has 13 amino acids. DNA for the CDR3: TGTGCCAGCAGCGTTACCGGGGTTGATGGCTACACCTTC. This codes for CASSVTGVDGYTF.

This chain uses TRBV28 with TRBJ2-7; D is perhaps TRBD2 (6 bases). This CDR3 region has 14 residues. Deletions cut 2 bases from V and 2 bases from J, with 10 bases between. The germline V gene has CDR1 MDHEN and CDR2 SYDVKM. CDR3 nucleotide sequence: TGTGCCAGCAGTTTAGGGGGAGGAACCTACGAGCAGTACTTC. Encoded protein: CASSLGGGTYEQYF. The entire variable domain, with the rest obtained from reference TRBV28 and TRBJ2-7, is as follows: DVKVTQSSRYLVKRTGEKVFLECVQDMDHENMFWYRQDPGLGLRLIYFSYDVKMKEKGDIPEGYSVSREKKERFSLILESASTNQTSMYLCASSLGGGTYEQYFGPGTRLTVT.

The chain joins TRBV2 to TRBJ1-2, with unresolved D. The V and J ends lost 1 base and 8 bases respectively, with 14 bases between them. CDR1 is SNHLY, CDR2 FYNNEI, per germline. The CDR3 is 14 amino acids. CDR3: CASSEGVSPGGYTF. The CDR3 DNA sequence: TGTGCCAGCAGTGAAGGGGTCAGCCCGGGGGGCTACACCTTC.

The V gene is TRBV10-3, the J gene TRBJ1-1; possible D gene TRBD1, 5 bases. The CDR3 runs 16 residues. V was shortened by 4 bases and J by 0 bases, with 15 bases between the two germline ends. Germline-derived CDR1 and CDR2 are ENHRY and SYGVKD. Here the CDR3 reads CAISAGGIPMNTEAFF. The CDR3 DNA sequence: TGTGCCATCAGTGCGGGGGGGATTCCCATGAACACTGAAGCTTTCTTT.

The chain joins TRBV28 to TRBJ1-4; D call uncertain. In germline, CDR1 is MDHEN, CDR2 SYDVKM. The V end was cut by 3 bases, the J end by 8 bases, with 13 bases between. The CDR3 covers 14 residues. CDR3 protein: CASSFGTGKEKLFF. CDR3 nucleotides: TGTGCCAGCAGTTTTGGTACGGGAAAAGAAAAACTGTTTTTT.

V gene TRBV9 combines with J gene TRBJ2-5, with 8 bases fitting TRBD2. The length of the CDR3 is 14 residues. J gave up 2 bases and V 4 bases, and 4 bases lay outside the gene matches. CDR1 SGDLS and CDR2 YYNGEE come from the germline V gene. The CDR3 loop reads CASSRSGGQETQYF. In nucleotides, the CDR3 is TGTGCCAGCAGCAGAAGCGGGGGACAAGAGACCCAGTACTTC.